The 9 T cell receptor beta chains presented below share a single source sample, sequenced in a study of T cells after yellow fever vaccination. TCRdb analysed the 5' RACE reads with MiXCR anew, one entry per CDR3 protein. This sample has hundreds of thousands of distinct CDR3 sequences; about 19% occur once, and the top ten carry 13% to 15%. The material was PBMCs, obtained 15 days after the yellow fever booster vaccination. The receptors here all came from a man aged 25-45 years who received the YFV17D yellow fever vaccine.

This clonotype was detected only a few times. The CDR3 spells CASSPRGEVAFF. The CDR3 nucleotides are TGTGCCAGCTCACCACGGGGAGAGGTTGCTTTCTTT. V gene TRBV18 combines with J gene TRBJ1-1, with D unresolved. CDR3 size: 12 residues. The germline gives CDR1 KGHSH, CDR2 LQKENI. V lost 1 base to trimming and J lost 11 bases, with 11 bases between them.

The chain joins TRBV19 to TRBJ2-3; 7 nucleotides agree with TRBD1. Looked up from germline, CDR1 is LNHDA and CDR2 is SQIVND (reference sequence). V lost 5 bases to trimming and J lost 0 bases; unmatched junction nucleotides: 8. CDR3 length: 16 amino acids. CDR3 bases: TGTGCCAGTAGTCGCTCAAGACAGGGAAGCACAGATACGCAGTATTTT. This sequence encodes CASSRSRQGSTDTQYF.

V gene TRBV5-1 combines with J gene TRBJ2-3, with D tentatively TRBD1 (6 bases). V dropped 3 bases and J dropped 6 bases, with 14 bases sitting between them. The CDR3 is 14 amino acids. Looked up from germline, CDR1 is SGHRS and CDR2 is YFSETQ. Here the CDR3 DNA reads TGCGCCAGCAGCTCGCCACAGGGATCGGATACGCAGTATTTT. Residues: CASSSPQGSDTQYF.

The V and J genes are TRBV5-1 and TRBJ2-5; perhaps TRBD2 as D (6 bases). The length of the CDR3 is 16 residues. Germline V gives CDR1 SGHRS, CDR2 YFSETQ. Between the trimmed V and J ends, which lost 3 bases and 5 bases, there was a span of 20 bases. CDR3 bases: TGCGCCAGCAGCTCGACTGACTTCCTTCGGGGGGAGACCCAGTACTTC. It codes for CASSSTDFLRGETQYF.

The CDR3 loop is CAWNKGSGWDNEQFF. For the CDR3, the DNA is TGTGCCTGGAATAAAGGGAGCGGGTGGGACAATGAGCAGTTCTTC. The chain employs TRBV30 and TRBJ2-1; TRBD2 is a possible D gene (6 bases). The CDR3 covers 15 residues. Per the germline V gene, CDR1 is GTSNPN and CDR2 is SVGIG (reference sequence). The ends were cut back, 4 bases at V and 5 bases at J, with 18 bases in the middle.

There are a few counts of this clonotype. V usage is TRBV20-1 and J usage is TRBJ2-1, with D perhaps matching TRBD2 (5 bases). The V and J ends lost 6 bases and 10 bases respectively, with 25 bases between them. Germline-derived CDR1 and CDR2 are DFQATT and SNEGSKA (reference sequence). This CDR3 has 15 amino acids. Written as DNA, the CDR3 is TGCAGTGCCAAGTGGTGGCAACTCGGATCGGGGGAGCAGTTCTTC. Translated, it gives CSAKWWQLGSGEQFF.

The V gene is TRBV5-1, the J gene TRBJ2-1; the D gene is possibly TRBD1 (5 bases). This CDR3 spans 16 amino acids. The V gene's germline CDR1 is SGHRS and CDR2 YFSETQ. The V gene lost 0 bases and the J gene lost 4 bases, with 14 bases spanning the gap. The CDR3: CASSLAGQGRYNEQFF. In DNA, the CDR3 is TGCGCCAGCAGCTTGGCCGGGCAGGGCCGTTACAATGAGCAGTTCTTC.

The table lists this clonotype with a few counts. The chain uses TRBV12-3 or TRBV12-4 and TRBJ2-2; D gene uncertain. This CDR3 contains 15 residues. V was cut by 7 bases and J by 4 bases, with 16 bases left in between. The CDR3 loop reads CASTPQGQRTGELFF. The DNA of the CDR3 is TGTGCCAGCACCCCTCAAGGGCAGCGCACCGGGGAGCTGTTTTTT.

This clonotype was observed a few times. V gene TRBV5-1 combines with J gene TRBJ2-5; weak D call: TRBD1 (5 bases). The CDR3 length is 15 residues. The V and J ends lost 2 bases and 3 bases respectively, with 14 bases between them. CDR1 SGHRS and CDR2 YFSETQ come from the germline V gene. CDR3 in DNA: TGCGCCAGCAGCTTCCAGGGTCGTTACGAAGAGACCCAGTACTTC. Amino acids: CASSFQGRYEETQYF.